Listed below are T cell receptor beta chains from one sample, sequenced in a study of identical twins. TCRdb used MiXCR to reprocess the 5' RACE reads, holding one entry per CDR3 protein. The data contain 200,000 to 250,000 distinct CDR3 sequences, roughly 7.5% of them singletons. These records were also assigned to another study, of yellow fever vaccine responses in identical twins.

Input material: memory (CD45RO+) T cells sorted from blood. These receptor sequences come from a young woman in good health. Each CDR3 is given with its conserved first and last residue. Fields, in order: V gene, J gene, CDR3 protein.

v_call: TRBV12-3/TRBV12-4
j_call: TRBJ2-3
cdr3_aa: CASTVRQTDTQYF

v_call: TRBV20-1
j_call: TRBJ2-7
cdr3_aa: CSARPYEQYF

v_call: TRBV15
j_call: TRBJ1-1
cdr3_aa: CATSRDLAGTEAFF

v_call: TRBV2
j_call: TRBJ2-2
cdr3_aa: CASSGLAGEGTGELFF

v_call: TRBV14
j_call: TRBJ2-1
cdr3_aa: CASSWDRVNEQFF

v_call: TRBV5-1
j_call: TRBJ2-1
cdr3_aa: CASSPIAGYNEQFF

v_call: TRBV12-3/TRBV12-4
j_call: TRBJ1-5
cdr3_aa: CASSLDRASNQPQHF

v_call: TRBV2
j_call: TRBJ2-7
cdr3_aa: CASSGRESLIYEQYF

v_call: TRBV9
j_call: TRBJ2-1
cdr3_aa: CASSERTSGPYNEQFF

v_call: TRBV29-1
j_call: TRBJ2-1
cdr3_aa: CSVDLTSGSYNEQFF

v_call: TRBV2
j_call: TRBJ1-4
cdr3_aa: CASRYRNTNEKLFF

v_call: TRBV10-3
j_call: TRBJ2-3
cdr3_aa: CAIAGGTDTQYF

v_call: TRBV12-3/TRBV12-4
j_call: TRBJ1-2
cdr3_aa: CASSPERYGYTF

v_call: TRBV7-8
j_call: TRBJ2-6
cdr3_aa: CASRQTTGNNVLTF

v_call: TRBV28
j_call: TRBJ2-1
cdr3_aa: CASSFSVRGGYNEQFF

v_call: TRBV6-5
j_call: TRBJ2-4
cdr3_aa: CASSYRGQRDIQYF

v_call: TRBV5-1
j_call: TRBJ2-1
cdr3_aa: CASSLDSRPAPNEQFF

v_call: TRBV12-3/TRBV12-4
j_call: TRBJ2-4
cdr3_aa: CASSATPPNIQYF

v_call: TRBV7-2
j_call: TRBJ2-7
cdr3_aa: CASSPGGTGAGEQYF

v_call: TRBV5-5
j_call: TRBJ2-1
cdr3_aa: CASSQPQLAVKIF

v_call: TRBV14
j_call: TRBJ2-1
cdr3_aa: CASSQGGGGLPLNEQFF

v_call: TRBV29-1
j_call: TRBJ2-7
cdr3_aa: CSVRENSYEQYF

v_call: TRBV7-3
j_call: TRBJ2-1
cdr3_aa: CASSPTGGLYNEQFF

v_call: TRBV7-2
j_call: TRBJ2-3
cdr3_aa: CASSTTGQRTDTQYF